This is a list of T cell receptor beta chains from one sample in a study of CD8 T cells in Susac syndrome. TCRdb re-called the immunoSEQ multiplex PCR reads with MiXCR, one entry per CDR3 protein. The sample lists 210,000 or so distinct CDR3 sequences; 94% were seen once. Specimen: CD4+ T cells from PBMCs. The receptor set was obtained from a human donor with Susac syndrome. Each CDR3 is given with its conserved first and last residue. The D gene is left open where the match is weak. The size field is filled for only some rows; it gives once, few, many or a size class.

J gene,V gene,D gene,clone size,CDR3 protein,CDR3 DNA
TRBJ1-2,TRBV10-3,NA,NA,CAISGGDSNYGYTF,TGTGCCATCAGCGGAGGGGACTCTAACTATGGCTACACCTTC
TRBJ1-5,TRBV2,NA,NA,CASTPGWDQPQHF,TGTGCCAGCACTCCTGGCTGGGATCAGCCCCAGCATTTT
TRBJ1-6,TRBV25-1,NA,NA,CASSLELGVSPLHF,TGTGCCAGCAGCCTTGAGCTAGGGGTATCACCCCTCCACTTT
TRBJ1-6,TRBV30,NA,NA,CAWSKSSYNSPLHF,TGTGCCTGGAGCAAGAGCTCCTATAATTCACCCCTCCACTTT
TRBJ2-5,TRBV2,NA,NA,CASSEGAAQGRETQYF,TGTGCCAGCAGTGAAGGTGCGGCGCAGGGACGGGAGACCCAGTACTTC
TRBJ1-5,TRBV19,NA,NA,CASSSLGSMISNQPQHF,TGTGCCAGTAGTAGCCTCGGGTCGATGATTAGCAATCAGCCCCAGCATTTT
TRBJ2-5,TRBV20-1,TRBD2,NA,CSARSSGGAQETQYF,TGCAGTGCTAGATCTAGCGGGGGAGCCCAAGAGACCCAGTACTTC
TRBJ2-3,TRBV24-1,TRBD2,NA,CATSDLGGGTDTQYF,TGTGCCACCAGTGATTTGGGGGGGGGCACAGATACGCAGTATTTT
TRBJ1-2,TRBV3-1,TRBD1,NA,CASSQGQGRGYTF,TGTGCCAGCAGCCAAGGACAGGGGAGAGGCTACACCTTC
TRBJ1-6,TRBV5-6,TRBD1,NA,CASSLGQGTSPLHF,TGTGCCAGCAGTCTCGGACAGGGGACTTCACCCCTCCACTTT
TRBJ2-4,TRBV20-1,TRBD1,NA,CSAMGQGLAKNIQYF,TGCAGTGCTATGGGACAGGGGCTAGCCAAAAACATTCAGTACTTC
TRBJ1-2,TRBV5-4,NA,NA,CASSLERRLNYGYTF,TGTGCCAGCAGCTTGGAGAGGCGCCTTAACTATGGCTACACCTTC
TRBJ1-6,TRBV6-5,NA,few,CASTRRAYNSPLHF,TGTGCCAGCACTCGCCGGGCCTATAATTCACCCCTCCACTTT
TRBJ1-2,TRBV6-4,NA,NA,CASSEEERGYGYTF,TGTGCCAGCAGTGAAGAAGAGAGAGGCTATGGCTACACCTTC
TRBJ1-2,TRBV29-1,NA,NA,CSVEVVRNYTF,TGCAGCGTTGAAGTGGTCAGGAACTACACCTTC
TRBJ2-1,TRBV4-3,NA,NA,CASSQDYTDEQFF,TGCGCCAGCAGCCAAGATTATACCGATGAGCAGTTCTTC
TRBJ2-7,TRBV3-1,NA,NA,CASSQDLTRGYEQYF,TGTGCCAGCAGCCAAGATTTAACCCGGGGGTACGAGCAGTACTTC
TRBJ2-2,TRBV29-1,NA,NA,CSALMELGGELFF,TGCAGCGCACTCATGGAACTTGGGGGGGAGCTGTTTTTT
TRBJ1-3,TRBV30,NA,NA,CAWSGSLHSGNTIYF,TGTGCCTGGAGTGGGTCACTTCACTCTGGAAACACCATATATTTT
TRBJ2-1,TRBV28,TRBD1,once,CASSLPGQGSYNEQFF,TGTGCCAGCAGTTTACCGGGACAGGGCTCCTACAATGAGCAGTTCTTC
TRBJ2-1,TRBV5-1,TRBD1,once,CASSVIRGVGQGYNEQFF,TGCGCCAGCAGCGTAATTAGAGGGGTGGGACAGGGATACAATGAGCAGTTCTTC
TRBJ1-2,TRBV21-1,NA,NA,CASSKVVQGTGTGNGYTF,TGTGCCAGCAGCAAAGTAGTCCAAGGGACCGGGACAGGGAATGGCTACACCTTC
TRBJ1-1,TRBV19,NA,NA,CASAQQMNTEAFF,TGTGCCAGTGCACAGCAGATGAACACTGAAGCTTTCTTT
TRBJ1-1,TRBV12-3/TRBV12-4,TRBD1,NA,CASRKTGGNTEAFF,TGTGCCAGCAGAAAGACAGGGGGGAACACTGAAGCTTTCTTT
TRBJ1-1,TRBV10-3,NA,NA,CAISEQGTNTEAFF,TGTGCCATCAGTGAGCAAGGGACGAACACTGAAGCTTTCTTT
TRBJ2-2,TRBV24-1,TRBD1,NA,CATNPGTGRTGELFF,TGTGCCACCAACCCCGGGACAGGGCGCACCGGGGAGCTGTTTTTT
TRBJ2-6,TRBV18,NA,NA,CASSRSQGKSGANVLTF,TGTGCCAGCTCCCGAAGCCAAGGGAAATCTGGGGCCAACGTCCTGACTTTC
TRBJ2-1,TRBV24-1,TRBD1,NA,CATSDHNPPEDREGYNEQFF,TGTGCCACCAGTGACCATAACCCTCCAGAAGACAGGGAAGGGTACAATGAGCAGTTCTTC
TRBJ1-2,TRBV30,TRBD1,NA,CAWSGQGAGYGYTF,TGTGCCTGGAGTGGACAGGGGGCGGGCTATGGCTACACCTTC
TRBJ2-5,TRBV10-3,NA,NA,CATRVTGVGETQYF,TGTGCCACACGTGTGACGGGGGTTGGAGAGACCCAGTACTTC
TRBJ1-2,TRBV19,TRBD1,few,CASSSGQLYGYTF,TGTGCCAGTAGTTCGGGACAGTTGTATGGCTACACCTTC
TRBJ1-2,TRBV27,NA,NA,CASRGAGGGYGYTF,TGTGCCAGCAGGGGCGCTGGGGGCGGCTATGGCTACACCTTC
TRBJ1-1,TRBV3-1,NA,NA,CASSQNDLQKVFF,TGTGCCAGCAGCCAAAATGACCTGCAGAAAGTCTTCTTT
TRBJ1-1,TRBV29-1,TRBD1,once,CSVEPGQGTEAFF,TGCAGCGTTGAGCCGGGACAGGGCACTGAAGCTTTCTTT
TRBJ2-1,TRBV7-2,NA,once,CASSLTGQGWNEQFF,TGTGCCAGCAGCTTGACGGGGCAGGGGTGGAATGAGCAGTTCTTC
TRBJ1-2,TRBV30,TRBD1,NA,CAWSRLGGGAGGYTF,TGTGCCTGGAGTCGACTAGGAGGGGGCGCGGGAGGCTACACCTTC
TRBJ2-2,TRBV11-3,NA,NA,CASSRSAGTTWAGELFF,TGTGCCAGCAGCAGGTCGGCGGGGACGACTTGGGCCGGGGAGCTGTTTTTT
TRBJ1-2,TRBV4-1,TRBD1,NA,CASSLQPDRAIRGYTF,TGCGCCAGCAGCTTACAACCCGACAGGGCTATCCGAGGCTACACCTTC
TRBJ1-1,TRBV9,TRBD1,NA,CASSARGQTTEAFF,TGTGCCAGCAGCGCCCGGGGACAGACCACTGAAGCTTTCTTT
TRBJ1-4,TRBV7-9,NA,NA,CASSPAGEKLFF,TGTGCCAGCAGCCCGGCGGGTGAAAAACTGTTTTTT
TRBJ1-1,TRBV20-1,NA,NA,CSLGWGEREAFF,TGCAGCCTAGGGTGGGGGGAGCGTGAAGCTTTCTTT
TRBJ1-4,TRBV12-3/TRBV12-4,NA,NA,CASSLAHNEKLFF,TGTGCCAGCAGTTTAGCCCATAATGAAAAACTGTTTTTT
TRBJ2-2,TRBV4-3,NA,NA,CASSQEPDLNTGELFF,TGCGCCAGCAGCCAAGAGCCGGATCTGAACACCGGGGAGCTGTTTTTT
TRBJ2-3,TRBV6-5,TRBD1,NA,CASSPDRGRTDTQYF,TGTGCCAGCAGTCCGGACAGGGGGCGAACAGATACGCAGTATTTT
TRBJ1-6,TRBV28,TRBD1,NA,CASWVGQGFSPLHF,TGTGCCAGCTGGGTGGGACAGGGTTTTTCACCCCTCCACTTT
TRBJ2-4,TRBV19,TRBD2,NA,CASGGRLAKNIQYF,TGTGCCAGCGGGGGGAGGCTAGCCAAAAACATTCAGTACTTC
TRBJ1-6,TRBV3-1,TRBD1,NA,CASSQVQGDSPLHF,TGTGCCAGCAGCCAAGTTCAGGGGGATTCACCCCTCCACTTT
TRBJ2-3,TRBV4-3,TRBD2,NA,CASSDRSGGTDTQYF,TGCGCCAGCAGCGACAGAAGCGGGGGCACAGATACGCAGTATTTT
TRBJ2-5,TRBV20-1,NA,once,CSAREVWETQYF,TGCAGTGCTAGGGAGGTTTGGGAGACCCAGTACTTC
TRBJ1-2,TRBV30,NA,NA,CAWRVGNYGYTF,TGTGCCTGGAGGGTAGGAAACTATGGCTACACCTTC
TRBJ2-1,TRBV9,NA,NA,CASSVRFGPRQVGNEQFF,TGTGCCAGCAGCGTACGTTTCGGCCCACGACAGGTTGGCAATGAGCAGTTCTTC
TRBJ2-5,TRBV7-3,NA,NA,CASSLNYDETQYF,TGTGCCAGCAGCTTAAACTACGACGAGACCCAGTACTTC
TRBJ2-1,TRBV5-4,NA,NA,CASSLESSYNEQFF,TGTGCCAGCAGCTTGGAGAGCTCCTACAATGAGCAGTTCTTC
TRBJ2-3,TRBV19,TRBD1,NA,CASGGQFGTDTQYF,TGTGCCAGTGGGGGACAGTTCGGGACAGATACGCAGTATTTT
TRBJ1-6,TRBV20-1,NA,once,CSAVGGAANSPLHF,TGCAGTGCCGTCGGGGGGGCAGCGAATTCACCCCTCCACTTT
TRBJ1-1,TRBV7-9,NA,NA,CASSRDITGYRGTEAFF,TGTGCCAGCAGCCGTGATATTACAGGGTATCGAGGCACTGAAGCTTTCTTT
TRBJ2-7,TRBV7-2,NA,once,CASSSPDSSYEQYF,TGTGCCAGCAGCTCTCCGGACAGCTCCTACGAGCAGTACTTC
TRBJ2-7,TRBV29-1,NA,NA,CSAWDIYEQYF,TGCAGCGCGTGGGACATCTACGAGCAGTACTTC
TRBJ1-2,TRBV5-1,NA,NA,CASSVAGRNYGYTF,TGCGCCAGCAGCGTGGCCGGCAGAAACTATGGCTACACCTTC
TRBJ1-1,TRBV6-5,NA,NA,CASSPRTLNTEAFF,TGTGCCAGCAGTCCCAGGACTTTGAACACTGAAGCTTTCTTT